The subject of this entry is one T cell receptor (beta chain). The data were obtained in a study of control samples from healthy donors and cancer patients. Here immunoSEQ multiplex PCR was the method, and the copy in TCRdb shows in-frame clones only, minus some. The table lists roughly 90,000 clones, approximately 91% of them singletons. The length of the CDR3 is 17 residues. V dropped 3 bases and J dropped 0; count of bases not matched to a gene: 3. The germline V gene encodes CDR1 LGHDT and CDR2 YNNKEL (reference sequence). The sequence came from a woman between 50 and 59 years old with colorectal cancer. The gene calls are TRBV3-1 (or the pseudogene TRBV3-2) and TRBJ2-3; 13 nucleotides match TRBD2. The sequenced sample consisted of PBMCs. The CDR3 bases are TGTGCCAGCAGCCAGACTAGCGGGGGGACTAGCACAGATACGCAGTATTTT. It encodes CASSQTSGGTSTDTQYF.